This TCR beta chain was recorded in a study of vaccination and CD4 T cells after COVID-19. About the research overall: Overlapping spike peptides of SARS-CoV-2, HCoV-NL63, HCoV-OC43 and HCoV-229E stimulated the cells.

An Oncomine TCR Beta short-read assay was used to sequence the DNA from cultured CD4+ T cells. MiXCR, run by TCRdb on the PCR reads, gives a single entry per CDR3 protein. The data contain fewer than 5,500 distinct CDR3 sequences, roughly 45% of them singletons. A note on this clonotype: Antigen: not known.

The CDR3 is 13 residues long. Treatment specified: roughly ten-day PBMC culture with coronavirus spike peptide pools or control peptides (ViraFEST assay). Cultures used roughly 2.1 million PBMCs per well, around 11 IU/ml IL-2 and 9.5 to 10 ug/ml peptides. The chain combines TRBV21-1 with TRBJ1-2; the table gives TRBD1 as D, unverified against the DNA. TRBV21-1 is a pseudogene. The material was CD4+ T cells from blood, cultured in vitro, obtained after SARS-CoV-2 vaccination. The receptor was isolated from a human donor who had recovered from COVID-19. The CDR3 nucleotides are TGTGCCAGCGTAGTAGTTTCGGGGGTTGGCTACACCTTC. Its translation is CASVVVSGVGYTF.